The next 31 T cell receptor beta chains were all read from a single sample in a study of T-cell reconstitution after alpha-beta-depleted transplantation in children. As it was prepared, the TCRbeta library received unique molecular identifiers. TCRdb reprocessed the PCR reads with MiXCR, giving one entry per CDR3 protein. The sample shows fewer than 1 million distinct CDR3 sequences, less than 20% of them seen only once. Sequenced material: PBMCs, mostly from graft donor cells, taken 360 days after TCRalphabeta/CD19-depleted stem cell transplant. Receptor source: a male patient under 18 who had a stem cell transplant for acute lymphoblastic leukemia, so the T cells may come from the graft donor.

The chain couples TRBV21-1 to TRBJ2-5; the D call in the table, TRBD2, was not verified against the DNA. TRBV21-1 is annotated as a pseudogene. The CDR3 is made up of 16 amino acids. The CDR3: CASSRGKGYGEETQYF. The DNA of the CDR3 is TGTGCCAGCAGCCGAGGAAAAGGGTACGGGGAGGAGACCCAGTACTTC.

The V and J genes are TRBV7-6 and TRBJ2-3, with D perhaps TRBD2 (7 bases). This CDR3 has 16 residues. The V gene lost 1 base and the J gene lost 3 bases, with 14 bases spanning the gap. CDR1 and CDR2 (germline): SGHVS, FNYEAQ. CDR3 in amino acids: CASSLEAGRGTDTQYF. CDR3 sequence (DNA): TGTGCCAGCAGCTTAGAAGCGGGAAGGGGGACAGATACGCAGTATTTT.

In its sample, this clonotype was seen a few times. This chain links TRBV5-5 with TRBJ2-2; possibly TRBD1 for D (6 bases). Trimming left V 4 bases short and J 0 bases short, with 10 bases between. There are 15 residues in the CDR3. CDR1 is SGHKS and CDR2 is YYEKEE in the germline V gene (reference sequence). The CDR3 DNA reads as TGTGCCAGCAGCACAGGGACAACGAACACCGGGGAGCTGTTTTTT. Translated: CASSTGTTNTGELFF.

The genes are TRBV5-1 and TRBJ1-5, with TRBD1 matching over 7 bases. Germline V gives CDR1 SGHRS, CDR2 YFSETQ. The V and J ends lost 4 bases and 1 base, in that order; junction bases with no gene match: 11. The CDR3 runs to 17 residues. The CDR3 nucleotides read TGCGCCAGCAGCCCCTGGGGGAGGGGGCTAAGCAATCAGCCCCAGCATTTT. Translating gives CASSPWGRGLSNQPQHF.

This clonotype was counted only a few times. This chain uses TRBV5-1 with TRBJ2-1, with a weak D call TRBD2 (5 bases). The V gene lost 0 bases and the J gene lost 5 bases, with 12 bases spanning the gap. In germline, CDR1 is SGHRS, CDR2 YFSETQ. The CDR3 runs to 15 residues. The CDR3 sequence is CASSLVSSGNNEQFF. CDR3 in DNA: TGCGCCAGCAGCTTGGTAAGTTCCGGGAACAATGAGCAGTTCTTC.

This clonotype has only one observation. The V call is TRBV5-1, the J call TRBJ2-3; 12 bases map to TRBD2. V shed 4 bases, J shed 3 bases, and the junction held 9 bases outside the gene matches. The CDR3 has 17 amino acids. Germline values: CDR1 SGHRS, CDR2 YFSETQ. CDR3 residues: CASSLGTSGPRTDTQYF. Written as DNA, the CDR3 is TGCGCCAGCAGCCTCGGGACTAGCGGGCCGAGGACAGATACGCAGTATTTT.

This clonotype was counted many times. The chain joins TRBV12-3 or TRBV12-4 to TRBJ2-1, with D unclear. CDR3 size: 13 residues. V gave up 2 bases and J gave up 4 bases, with 6 bases separating them. In nucleotides, the CDR3 is TGTGCCAGCAGTTTATGGCGGTACAATGAGCAGTTCTTC. It yields the protein CASSLWRYNEQFF.

This clonotype has just one count. The J gene is TRBJ2-7, the V gene TRBV21-1; the DNA was not compared with TRBD1, the D call given in the table. TRBV21-1 is a documented pseudogene. The CDR3 length is 18 residues. The CDR3, as DNA: TGTGCCAGCAGCAAAGCGCTAATAGGACAGGGGGCCGACTACGAGCAGTACTTC. Amino acids: CASSKALIGQGADYEQYF.

The chain recombines TRBV21-1 with TRBJ1-1. TRBV21-1 is a pseudogene locus. This CDR3 has 15 residues. CDR3 DNA sequence: TGTGCCAGCAGCAAAGACTTGGGAGGAAACACTGAAGCTTTCTTT. Translation: CASSKDLGGNTEAFF.

This clonotype was seen a handful of times. The V and J genes are TRBV7-2 and TRBJ2-1; no clear D gene. The germline V gene encodes CDR1 SGHTA and CDR2 FQGNSA. V lost 0 bases, J lost 10 bases, and 13 bases lay in between. The CDR3 sequence is 14 residues long. CDR3 amino acids: CASSLASLPGEQFF. DNA for the CDR3: TGTGCCAGCAGCTTAGCTTCCCTCCCGGGCGAGCAGTTCTTC.

This clonotype was found a few times. The chain couples TRBV7-8 to TRBJ2-7; a weak D match, TRBD2 (6 bases). V shed 4 bases and J shed 5 bases, with 12 bases lying between them. Germline V gives CDR1 SGHVS, CDR2 FQNEAQ. This CDR3 is 13 amino acids long. CDR3 region: CASSYPGEDEQYF. The CDR3 DNA reads TGTGCCAGCAGCTACCCGGGGGAAGACGAGCAGTACTTC. The variable domain in full, with the rest retrieved from reference TRBV7-8 and TRBJ2-7, is GAGVSQSPRYKVAKRGQDVALRCDPISGHVSLFWYQQALGQGPEFLTYFQNEAQLDKSGLPSDRFFAERPEGSVSTLKIQRTQQEDSAVYLCASSYPGEDEQYFGPGTRLTVT.

The sample holds a few counts of this clonotype. V is TRBV29-1 and J is TRBJ1-5; 7 nucleotides agree with TRBD1. The germline gives CDR1 SQVTM, CDR2 ANQGSEA. The CDR3 covers 13 residues. V trimming: 8 bases; J trimming: 5 bases; junction bases outside the gene matches: 9. CDR3 residues: CSTGQDLHQPQHF. In DNA, the CDR3 is TGCAGCACCGGACAGGACCTTCATCAGCCCCAGCATTTT.

The chain recombines TRBV13 with TRBJ2-6; a possible D gene is TRBD1 (6 bases). Deletions cut 0 bases from V and 0 bases from J, with 9 bases between. The CDR3 runs to 17 residues. Germline-derived CDR1 and CDR2 are PRHDT and FYEKMQ (reference sequence). The DNA of the CDR3 is TGTGCCAGCAGCTTAGGACAGGGCCACTCTGGGGCCAACGTCCTGACTTTC. Protein sequence: CASSLGQGHSGANVLTF. The complete variable domain, with remaining parts taken from reference TRBV13 and TRBJ2-6, reads AAGVIQSPRHLIKEKRETATLKCYPIPRHDTVYWYQQGPGQDPQFLISFYEKMQSDKGSIPDRFSAQQFSDYHSELNMSSLELGDSALYFCASSLGQGHSGANVLTFGAGSRLTVL.

This clonotype was seen at least ten times. The V call is TRBV5-6, the J call TRBJ2-3, with 7 bases lining up with TRBD1. Trimming cost V 2 bases and J 1 base; bases outside gene matches: 13. In germline, CDR1 is SGHDT, CDR2 YYEEEE. The CDR3 runs to 18 residues. CDR3 in amino acids: CASSFRDRPSYGTDTQYF. The CDR3, as DNA: TGTGCCAGCAGCTTCCGGGACAGACCCTCATATGGCACAGATACGCAGTATTTT.

This clonotype has just a few counts. The rearrangement joins TRBV4-1 to TRBJ2-7; 10 nucleotides match TRBD2. This CDR3 comprises 15 residues. Germline lookup yields CDR1 MGHRA and CDR2 YSYEKL. With 3 bases clipped from V and 5 bases from J, the junction kept 7 bases outside the gene matches. The CDR3 is CASSHTSGTSDEQYF. Written as DNA, the CDR3 is TGCGCCAGCAGCCACACTAGTGGGACTAGCGACGAGCAGTACTTC.

This clonotype was observed a few times. The V and J genes are TRBV6-2 or TRBV6-3 and TRBJ2-3; the D is unclear. V lost 6 bases, J lost 4 bases, and 17 bases lay in between. CDR1 and CDR2 (germline): MNHEY, SVGEGT. This CDR3 is built from 15 residues. Here the CDR3 DNA reads TGTGCCAGCAGCAAGATCGTTGGAAGCGCAGATACGCAGTATTTT. Its protein is CASSKIVGSADTQYF.

V and J are TRBV29-1 and TRBJ2-7; no reliable D call. Germline V lookup: CDR1 SQVTM, CDR2 ANQGSEA. This CDR3 has 10 amino acids. The ends were cut back, 4 bases at V and 6 bases at J, with 7 bases in the middle. CDR3 in amino acids: CSVAGPEQYF. Here the CDR3 DNA reads TGCAGCGTTGCAGGCCCCGAGCAGTACTTC.

The sample holds many counts of this clonotype. The V and J genes are TRBV5-1 and TRBJ2-1; 10 bases are a match to TRBD2. Trimming at V came to 0 bases and at J to 6 bases, leaving 12 bases not matched to a gene. CDR3 length equals 18 residues. Germline V gives CDR1 SGHRS, CDR2 YFSETQ. CDR3 in amino acids: CASSLVPPSGRALNEQFF. CDR3 bases: TGCGCCAGCAGCTTGGTCCCCCCCAGCGGGAGGGCACTCAATGAGCAGTTCTTC.

This clonotype appeared a few times. The CDR3 carries no conserved terminal phenylalanine or tryptophan, so it likely arises from a read error. The limits of the CDR3 on the DNA are not certain, so only TCRdb's listed CDR3 is given. CDR3 sequence: CASSLSKEGGL. The V and J genes are TRBV7-2 and TRBJ2-3; no check of the table's D call, TRBD2, against the DNA was made. Ends included, the CDR3 has 11 residues. The germline gives CDR1 SGHTA, CDR2 FQGNSA.

The rearrangement joins TRBV21-1 to TRBJ2-1; the table's D call, TRBD2, has no DNA check behind it. TRBV21-1 is a pseudogene locus. There are 17 residues in the CDR3. CDR3 region: CASSSVGPTPSYNEQFF. CDR3 in DNA: TGTGCCAGCAGCTCGGTAGGGCCTACCCCCTCCTACAATGAGCAGTTCTTC.

The V call is TRBV7-9, the J call TRBJ2-7; 7 bases line up with TRBD2. Germline loops: CDR1 SEHNR, CDR2 FQNEAQ (reference sequence). Unmatched junction bases numbered 7, after V lost 5 bases and J lost 3 bases. The CDR3 length is 14 residues. The CDR3 sequence is CASSISSGNYEQYF. Written as DNA, the CDR3 is TGTGCCAGCAGCATCTCTAGCGGAAACTACGAGCAGTACTTC.

This clonotype was seen a few times. The chain uses TRBV20-1 and TRBJ2-3; weak D call: TRBD2 (6 bases). Germline V gene lookup returns CDR1 DFQATT and CDR2 SNEGSKA (reference sequence). The CDR3 runs 14 residues. V lost 6 bases, J lost 1 base, and 14 bases lay in between. For the CDR3, the DNA is TGCAGTGCGCCTCGGGAGTGGGGCACAGATACGCAGTATTTT. Protein product: CSAPREWGTDTQYF.

The sample holds many counts of this clonotype. The chain uses TRBV5-1 and TRBJ1-3; tentatively, D is TRBD1 (5 bases). The germline V gene has CDR1 SGHRS and CDR2 YFSETQ. This CDR3 is built from 16 residues. Between the trimmed V and J ends, which lost 2 bases and 2 bases, there was a span of 14 bases. In DNA, the CDR3 is TGCGCCAGCAGCTTCGGGACCGGGAGAACTGGAAACACCATATATTTT. Residues: CASSFGTGRTGNTIYF. The full variable domain, with the rest looked up from reference TRBV5-1 and TRBJ1-3, is KAGVTQTPRYLIKTRGQQVTLSCSPISGHRSVSWYQQTPGQGLQFLFEYFSETQRNKGNFPGRFSGRQFSNSRSEMNVSTLELGDSALYLCASSFGTGRTGNTIYFGEGSWLTVV.

The V and J genes are TRBV4-2 and TRBJ2-7; D is possibly TRBD1 (5 bases). Germline-derived CDR1 and CDR2 are LGHNA and YNFKEQ. This CDR3 has 16 amino acids. The V end was cut by 0 bases, the J end by 0 bases, with 12 bases between. CDR3 amino acids: CASSQDWGRSSYEQYF. In DNA form, the CDR3 reads TGTGCCAGCAGCCAAGATTGGGGCAGGTCCTCCTACGAGCAGTACTTC.

This clonotype was seen only a few times. V and J are TRBV20-1 and TRBJ2-7; 11 bases line up with TRBD2. The CDR3 is made up of 16 amino acids. The germline V gene has CDR1 DFQATT and CDR2 SNEGSKA (reference sequence). Trimming took 1 base from V and 5 from J; bases not matched to a gene: 10. As DNA, the CDR3 is TGCAGTGCTAGAGGTAGACTAGCGGGACTCCTCCACGAGCAGTACTTC. Translation gives CSARGRLAGLLHEQYF.

The chain employs TRBV12-3 or TRBV12-4 and TRBJ1-2; no definite D call. Trimming cost V 2 bases and J 6 bases, with 10 bases left between them. The CDR3 totals 13 residues. CDR3 amino acids: CASSLTGLDGYTF. The DNA for the CDR3 is TGTGCCAGCAGTTTAACCGGGTTGGATGGCTACACCTTC.

This clonotype occurred a few times. V is TRBV7-9 and J is TRBJ1-5; D is undetermined. The CDR3 runs 14 residues. Trimming took 7 bases from V and 1 from J, leaving 11 bases between them. Germline V gene lookup returns CDR1 SEHNR and CDR2 FQNEAQ (reference sequence). CDR3 in amino acids: CASKEVPSNQPQHF. CDR3 nucleotides: TGTGCCAGCAAAGAGGTTCCCAGCAATCAGCCCCAGCATTTT.

This clonotype has a handful of counts. The chain recombines TRBV19 with TRBJ1-4; D ambiguous. V was pared by 3 bases and J by 8 bases, with 10 bases between. The CDR3 covers 13 residues. Germline values: CDR1 LNHDA, CDR2 SQIVND (reference sequence). The CDR3 DNA reads TGTGCCAGTAGTATTCCGGGAAGAGAAAAACTGTTTTTT. As protein: CASSIPGREKLFF.

This clonotype was counted a few times. The CDR3 loop is CASKQGIQETQYF. In DNA form, the CDR3 reads TGCGCCAGCAAACAGGGAATACAAGAGACCCAGTACTTC. The chain recombines TRBV4-1 with TRBJ2-5; weak D call: TRBD1 (6 bases). The CDR3 length is 13 residues. Deletions cut 7 bases from V and 2 bases from J, with 11 bases between. From germline, CDR1 is MGHRA and CDR2 YSYEKL.

This clonotype has only a few counts. The genes are TRBV6-4 and TRBJ2-1, with TRBD1 identical over 7 bases. The germline gives CDR1 MRHNA, CDR2 SNTAGT. J was trimmed by 8 bases and V by 2 bases; bases with no gene match: 12. CDR3 length: 16 amino acids. The CDR3 loop reads CASSDTIRLTGYEQFF. CDR3 nucleotide sequence: TGTGCCAGCAGTGACACAATCCGCCTGACAGGGTATGAGCAGTTCTTC.

Many counts were recorded for this clonotype. The J gene is TRBJ1-2, the V gene TRBV7-8; D is unresolved. V was trimmed by 1 base and J by 8 bases, leaving 11 bases between them. CDR3 length equals 13 residues. CDR1 SGHVS and CDR2 FQNEAQ come from the germline V gene. The CDR3 protein is CASSLDGRYGYTF. The CDR3 DNA sequence: TGTGCCAGCAGCTTAGATGGACGTTACGGCTACACCTTC. The entire variable domain, with the rest obtained from reference TRBV7-8 and TRBJ1-2, is as follows: GAGVSQSPRYKVAKRGQDVALRCDPISGHVSLFWYQQALGQGPEFLTYFQNEAQLDKSGLPSDRFFAERPEGSVSTLKIQRTQQEDSAVYLCASSLDGRYGYTFGSGTRLTVV.